This TCR beta chain was obtained from a study of CD8 T cells in Susac syndrome. V was trimmed by 5 bases and J by 4 bases, leaving 8 bases between them. This CDR3 region has 12 residues. Random-hexamer reverse transcription was applied to about 0.45 to 1 ug RNA. In TCRdb, the immunoSEQ multiplex PCR reads were re-called with MiXCR into one record per CDR3 protein. The top ten clones hold approximately 0.8% of a sample with around 53,000 distinct CDR3 sequences, about 95% of them seen once. Sequenced input: CD8+ T cells from PBMCs. The TCR originated in a human donor with Susac syndrome. The chain employs TRBV12-3 or TRBV12-4 and TRBJ1-2, with D unresolved. The CDR3 DNA reads as TGTGCCAGCAGTGTCAGCCTCTATGGCTACACCTTC. Its protein product is CASSVSLYGYTF.